The 17 T cell receptor beta chains presented below share a single source sample, sequenced in a study of T cells in Graves' hyperthyroidism and ophthalmopathy. Using RNA transcripts as the source, TCR beta CDR3 regions were amplified. A set of HTBI primers served as the primers for a first-round RT-PCR of the TCR CDR3. TCRdb reanalysed the multiplex PCR reads using MiXCR and keeps one entry per CDR3 protein. Of about 640,000 distinct CDR3 sequences in the sample, more than 14% were seen once. Material for sequencing was blood. The receptor set was obtained from a woman aged 45-65 years with Graves' ophthalmopathy.

This clonotype was counted ten times or more. V and J are TRBV28 and TRBJ1-2; possibly TRBD1 for D (5 bases). Trimming pared 6 bases from V and 3 bases from J, leaving 11 bases between. The CDR3 has 13 residues. From germline, CDR1 is MDHEN and CDR2 SYDVKM. The CDR3 loop reads CASRGTEDYGYTF. In nucleotides, the CDR3 is TGTGCCAGCAGGGGGACGGAGGACTATGGCTACACCTTC.

This clonotype was seen ten or more times. The chain links TRBV11-1 to TRBJ2-7; a possible D gene is TRBD2 (6 bases). CDR1 is SGHAT and CDR2 is FQDESV in the germline V gene (reference sequence). V lost 0 bases, J lost 3 bases, and 6 bases lay in between. This CDR3 contains 13 residues. The CDR3 bases are TGTGCCAGCAGCTTAGCTAGCGGCTACGAGCAGTACTTC. Its translation is CASSLASGYEQYF.

Of note for this clonotype: Compared with germline, one end of the junction differs, possibly owing to a read error. This chain links TRBV19 with TRBJ1-1; D not resolved. CDR3 size: 14 residues. From germline, CDR1 is LNHDA and CDR2 SQIVND (reference sequence). The CDR3 DNA is TGTGCCAGTAGTATGCGCTCCAAGAACACTGAAGCTTCCTTT. Protein product: CASSMRSKNTEASF.

This clonotype showed up just a few times. The CDR3 coding sequence is TGTGCCATCACCGAAAATGTTAACTATGGCTACACCTTC. The encoded protein is CAITENVNYGYTF. This chain links TRBV10-3 with TRBJ1-2; no clear D. From germline, CDR1 is ENHRY and CDR2 SYGVKD. The V end lost 7 bases, the J end lost 1 base, and 10 bases lay between the germline ends. This CDR3 spans 13 amino acids.

This clonotype was recorded at least ten times. The germline gene is not matched at one end of the junction; a read error may be the cause. The V and J genes are TRBV7-3 and TRBJ2-5; D is possibly TRBD1 (6 bases). The germline CDR1 and CDR2 sequences are SGHTA and FQGTGA. The CDR3 is 15 amino acids. DNA of the CDR3: TGTGCCAGCAGCCTAACCGGGACACCGGAGGAGACCCAGTACTTC. It specifies CASSLTGTPEETQYF.

In the case of this clonotype: A much larger clone sits a single nucleotide away, making a read error possible. This chain links TRBV29-1 with TRBJ2-3; 10 bases align to TRBD2. Germline V CDR1 and CDR2: SQVTM, ANQGSEA. V was pared by 6 bases and J by 5 bases, with 8 bases of the junction left unmatched. The CDR3 loop spans 14 amino acids. In DNA form, the CDR3 reads TGCAGCGTAGATCCTAGCGGGAGTATAGATACGCAGTATTTT. Amino acids: CSVDPSGSIDTQYF.

The chain joins TRBV5-1 to TRBJ2-1, with 7 bases lining up with TRBD2. Germline trimming cut 4 bases from V and 1 base from J; bases unmatched to any gene: 14. Germline CDR1 and CDR2: SGHRS and YFSETQ. CDR3 size: 18 residues. The CDR3 protein is CASSDPGLPDHSYNEQFF. CDR3 DNA sequence: TGCGCCAGCAGCGATCCGGGACTACCAGATCATTCCTACAATGAGCAGTTCTTC.

In this sample, this clonotype turned up many times. The chain is built from TRBV11-3 and TRBJ2-2; 16 positions match TRBD2. Germline assignment: CDR1 SGHNT and CDR2 YENEEA. The CDR3 length is 16 residues. V shed 5 bases and J 7 bases; nucleotides not matched to a gene: 4. DNA of the CDR3: TGTGCCAGCAGCCGCGGGACTAGCGGGAGGGGCGGGGAGCTGTTTTTT. This encodes CASSRGTSGRGGELFF.

This clonotype was counted ten times or more. The chain employs TRBV7-8 and TRBJ2-7; TRBD2 matches at 9 bases. V was clipped by 4 bases and J by 3 bases; unmatched bases: 7. The CDR3 spans 15 residues. From germline, CDR1 is SGHVS and CDR2 FQNEAQ. The CDR3 loop reads CASSSSSGTYYEQYF. The CDR3 region has the DNA TGTGCCAGCAGCTCATCTAGCGGGACCTACTACGAGCAGTACTTC.

A few counts support this clonotype. V is TRBV24-1 and J is TRBJ1-1; D call uncertain. V lost 4 bases to trimming and J lost 2 bases, with 7 bases between them. Germline V gene lookup returns CDR1 KGHDR and CDR2 SFDVKD. The CDR3 is 13 residues long. This CDR3 reads CATSDHTNTEAFF. The CDR3 DNA sequence: TGTGCCACCAGTGACCACACTAACACTGAAGCTTTCTTT.

This clonotype came up many times. The rearrangement joins TRBV27 to TRBJ2-7, with 7 bases fitting TRBD2. V was pared by 3 bases and J by 5 bases, with 4 bases of the junction left unmatched. CDR1 and CDR2 from the germline V gene are MNHEY and SMNVEV (reference sequence). The CDR3 totals 13 residues. CDR3 sequence: CASSLREGHEQYF. In nucleotides, the CDR3 is TGTGCCAGCAGTTTGAGGGAGGGCCACGAGCAGTACTTC.

This clonotype was found a few times. The chain employs TRBV7-8 and TRBJ2-2; D remains unclear. The length of the CDR3 is 14 residues. V was pared by 1 base and J by 3 bases, with 6 bases between. Looked up from germline, CDR1 is SGHVS and CDR2 is FQNEAQ. The CDR3 sequence: CASSLDIDTGELFF. CDR3 nucleotides: TGTGCCAGCAGCTTAGATATCGACACCGGGGAGCTGTTTTTT.

The chain links TRBV28 to TRBJ2-1, with 9 bases aligning to TRBD2. The CDR3 sequence is 14 residues long. Germline CDR1 reads MDHEN; CDR2 reads SYDVKM. V dropped 8 bases and J dropped 3; count of bases not matched to a gene: 5. CDR3 nucleotides: TGTGCCAGCCGGCTAGCGGGACACTACAATGAGCAGTTCTTC. The encoded protein is CASRLAGHYNEQFF.

Worth noting for this clonotype: A much more abundant neighbour one base away suggests this may be a read error. The rearrangement uses TRBV20-1 and TRBJ2-2, with D perhaps TRBD1 or TRBD2 (6 bases each). Germline CDR1 and CDR2: DFQATT and SNEGSKA (reference sequence). This CDR3 comprises 12 residues. The CDR3 nucleotides read TGCAGTGTGTCAGGGGTGACCGGGGGGCTGTTTTTT. The encoded protein is CSVSGVTGGLFF.

This clonotype was seen ten or more times. The rearrangement uses TRBV2 and TRBJ2-3; 8 positions agree with TRBD2. CDR1 SNHLY and CDR2 FYNNEI come from the germline V gene. V shed 11 bases and J 0 bases; nucleotides not matched to a gene: 19. The CDR3 consists of 18 residues. The CDR3 loop is CASKRETGTSPSTDTQYF. The CDR3 DNA is TGTGCCTCCAAACGGGAGACCGGGACTAGTCCTAGCACAGATACGCAGTATTTT.

This clonotype was found many times. CDR3 nucleotides: TGTGCCAGCAGTTACGGTCAGGGGGCTGTTCAGCCCCAGCATTTT. Protein sequence: CASSYGQGAVQPQHF. V usage is TRBV6-2 or TRBV6-3 and J usage is TRBJ1-5, with 8 bases that match TRBD1. Germline loops: CDR1 MNHEY, CDR2 SVGEGT. The CDR3 runs 15 residues. V lost 2 bases and J lost 6; bases outside the gene matches: 6.

The sample holds many counts of this clonotype. The CDR3 bases are TGCGCCAGCAGCTTGGAGGTTGGGGGCGCGGACCAAGAGACCCAGTACTTC. This sequence encodes CASSLEVGGADQETQYF. This sequence joins TRBV5-1 and TRBJ2-5; D possibly corresponds to TRBD1 (6 bases). The germline gives CDR1 SGHRS, CDR2 YFSETQ. The V end lost 0 bases, the J end lost 0 bases, and 15 bases lay between the germline ends. The CDR3 has 17 amino acids.